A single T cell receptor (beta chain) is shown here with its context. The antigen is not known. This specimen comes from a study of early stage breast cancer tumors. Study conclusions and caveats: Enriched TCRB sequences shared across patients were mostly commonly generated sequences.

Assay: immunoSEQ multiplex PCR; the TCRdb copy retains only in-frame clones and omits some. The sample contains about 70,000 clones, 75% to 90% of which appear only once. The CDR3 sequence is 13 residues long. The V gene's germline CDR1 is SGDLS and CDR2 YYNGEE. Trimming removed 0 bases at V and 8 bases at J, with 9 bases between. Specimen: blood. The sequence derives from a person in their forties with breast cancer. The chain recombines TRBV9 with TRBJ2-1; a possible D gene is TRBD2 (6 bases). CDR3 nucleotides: TGTGCCAGCAGCGTAGCTACGGGGGATGAGCAGTTCTTC. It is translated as CASSVATGDEQFF. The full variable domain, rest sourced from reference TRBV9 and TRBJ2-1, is DSGVTQTPKHLITATGQRVTLRCSPRSGDLSVYWYQQSLDQGLQFLIQYYNGEERAKGNILERFSAQQFPDLHSELNLSSLELGDSALYFCASSVATGDEQFFGPGTRLTVL.